The 6 T cell receptor beta chains below come from one sample, sequenced in a study of naive and memory T cell subsets. For blood and skin samples, reverse transcription used TCR alpha and beta constant primers. TCRdb reanalysed the UMI-ligation and nested PCR reads using MiXCR and keeps one entry per CDR3 protein. The repertoire holds 15,000 to 20,000 distinct CDR3 sequences, with more than 9% as singletons. Indicated treatment: skin biopsy from PPD injection site in Mantoux-positive individual. Input was roughly 1 to 1000 ng of DNase-treated total RNA without cell sorting. The specimen was skin, collected from a tuberculin skin test site. The origin of the receptors is an adult in good health.

This clonotype has more than one count but fewer than ten. V and J are TRBV6-6 and TRBJ1-3, with D hard to call. The germline V gene has CDR1 MNHNY and CDR2 SVGAGI (reference sequence). V was clipped by 2 bases and J by 0 bases, with 8 bases between them. CDR3 length: 15 residues. The CDR3 reads CASSYEAYSGNTIYF. CDR3 coding DNA: TGTGCCAGCAGTTACGAGGCCTACTCTGGAAACACCATATATTTT.

The chain couples TRBV20-1 to TRBJ2-7; 7 bases are shared with TRBD1. The trim removed 7 bases at V and 2 bases at J, leaving 2 bases unmatched. The germline V gene has CDR1 DFQATT and CDR2 SNEGSKA (reference sequence). CDR3 length: 11 residues. CDR3 sequence: CSGQGAYEQYF. The CDR3 bases are TGCAGTGGGCAGGGGGCCTACGAGCAGTACTTC.

This clonotype was found many times. The rearrangement links TRBV7-6 to TRBJ1-1; D is possibly TRBD1 (5 bases). Trimming shortened V by 0 bases and J by 0 bases, and 8 bases separated the two germline ends. Germline CDR1 is SGHVS and CDR2 is FNYEAQ. The CDR3 has 15 amino acids. CDR3 loop: CASSLAGGMNTEAFF. The CDR3 coding sequence is TGTGCCAGCAGCTTAGCGGGGGGTATGAACACTGAAGCTTTCTTT.

This clonotype has at least ten counts. This sequence joins TRBV12-3 or TRBV12-4 and TRBJ2-3, with TRBD2 as a possible D gene (6 bases). This CDR3 comprises 14 residues. Between the trimmed V and J ends, which lost 3 bases and 5 bases, there was a span of 12 bases. Written as DNA, the CDR3 is TGTGCCAGCAGTTTGAAGGGGAGGAAAGATACGCAGTATTTT. Its protein is CASSLKGRKDTQYF.

There are many counts of this clonotype. This chain joins TRBV7-3 and TRBJ2-1; 10 bases agree with TRBD2. Trimming cost V 3 bases and J 8 bases; bases outside gene matches: 7. There are 15 residues in the CDR3. Germline assignment: CDR1 SGHTA and CDR2 FQGTGA. CDR3 in amino acids: CASSLETSGRDEQFF. The DNA of the CDR3 is TGTGCCAGCAGCTTGGAGACTAGCGGGCGAGATGAGCAGTTCTTC.

This clonotype showed up many times. The chain has TRBV7-2 and TRBJ2-7, with 10 positions matching TRBD1. CDR3 length: 16 amino acids. Germline V gives CDR1 SGHTA, CDR2 FQGNSA. V gave up 1 base and J gave up 6 bases; unmatched junction bases: 9. CDR3 region: CASSLGRGQGMGEQYF. CDR3 in DNA: TGTGCCAGCAGCTTAGGTCGGGGACAGGGGATGGGCGAGCAGTACTTC.